These 22 T cell receptor beta chains were sequenced from one sample in a study of blood T cell repertoires in COVID-19. Libraries were prepared by immunoSEQ multiplex PCR; TCRdb keeps only in-frame clonotypes and omits some of them. Among about 140,000 clones listed, 75% to 90% were seen once. The material sequenced was peripheral blood. These receptors were obtained from a human donor in a cohort sampled during active COVID-19.

The CDR3 coding sequence is TGCGCCAGCCAAGGGGCGGGAGTCCCAGATACGCAGTATTTT. It is translated as CASQGAGVPDTQYF. The V gene is TRBV5-1, the J gene TRBJ2-3; 7 bases fit TRBD2. CDR1 is SGHRS, CDR2 YFSETQ, per germline. The CDR3 sequence is 14 residues long. Trimming at V came to 7 bases and at J to 4 bases, leaving 9 bases not matched to a gene.

The rearrangement links TRBV7-9 to TRBJ2-3; D perhaps matches TRBD1 (5 bases). Germline CDR1 is SEHNR and CDR2 is FQNEAQ (reference sequence). This CDR3 comprises 14 residues. V shed 5 bases and J shed 4 bases, with 13 bases lying between them. The CDR3 spells CASSGRVVADTQYF. CDR3 sequence (DNA): TGTGCCAGCAGCGGCAGGGTCGTCGCAGATACGCAGTATTTT.

This chain uses TRBV4-1 with TRBJ2-1; 9 bases map to TRBD1. V lost 4 bases, J lost 4 bases, and 8 bases stayed unmatched. CDR3 length: 16 amino acids. Germline assignment: CDR1 MGHRA and CDR2 YSYEKL. CDR3 sequence (DNA): TGCGCCAGCAGCCTTCCGGGACAGGGATTTTACAATGAGCAGTTCTTC. Protein: CASSLPGQGFYNEQFF.

DNA for the CDR3: TGCGCCAGCAGCTTGGGCGGGGTGAATGAGCAGTTCTTC. It translates to CASSLGGVNEQFF. The V and J genes are TRBV5-1 and TRBJ2-1, with a weak D call TRBD2 (6 bases). CDR3 length: 13 residues. The V gene lost 0 bases and the J gene lost 7 bases, with 8 bases spanning the gap. From germline, CDR1 is SGHRS and CDR2 YFSETQ.

This chain uses TRBV10-3 with TRBJ2-2, with a tentative D call TRBD1 (5 bases). Trimming took 4 bases from V and 0 from J, leaving 12 bases between them. Germline lookup yields CDR1 ENHRY and CDR2 SYGVKD. CDR3 length equals 16 residues. CDR3 DNA: TGTGCCATCAGTGGAACAGGAAATTCGAACACCGGGGAGCTGTTTTTT. It is translated as CAISGTGNSNTGELFF.

The chain employs TRBV20-1 and TRBJ1-6; TRBD1 might be the D (6 bases). The CDR3 consists of 14 residues. From germline, CDR1 is DFQATT and CDR2 SNEGSKA (reference sequence). V dropped 3 bases and J dropped 6 bases, with 12 bases sitting between them. DNA of the CDR3: TGCAGTGCTAGTCTACAGGGTGCTAATTCACCCCTCCACTTT. Translated, it gives CSASLQGANSPLHF.

This clone was observed a single time. V is TRBV6-5 and J is TRBJ1-4; 8 bases match TRBD1. With 6 bases clipped from V and 5 bases from J, the junction kept 5 bases outside the gene matches. The CDR3 extends over 14 amino acids. CDR1 MNHEY and CDR2 SVGAGI come from the germline V gene. The CDR3 DNA reads TGTGCCAGCAGGGGGACAGGAGGCAATGAAAAACTGTTTTTT. Translating gives CASRGTGGNEKLFF.

The V gene is TRBV7-3, the J gene TRBJ1-2; a weak D match, TRBD1 (5 bases). This CDR3 has 14 amino acids. Trimming took 5 bases from V and 7 from J, leaving 17 bases between them. Germline V gene lookup returns CDR1 SGHTA and CDR2 FQGTGA. The CDR3 is CASSPQGGLGGYTF. CDR3 bases: TGTGCCAGCAGCCCCCAGGGAGGGTTGGGTGGCTACACCTTC.

This sequence joins TRBV9 and TRBJ1-2; TRBD1 matches at 10 bases. V dropped 0 bases and J dropped 3; count of bases not matched to a gene: 5. This CDR3 is built from 16 residues. The germline gives CDR1 SGDLS, CDR2 YYNGEE. In nucleotides, the CDR3 is TGTGCCAGCAGCGTAGGGGGACAGGGGATTGACTATGGCTACACCTTC. Residues: CASSVGGQGIDYGYTF.

This rearrangement joins TRBV18 to TRBJ2-7; 7 bases are a match to TRBD2. The junction had 7 bases not matched to a gene; V was cut back by 3 bases and J by 5 bases. This CDR3 comprises 14 residues. Germline values: CDR1 KGHSH, CDR2 LQKENI. The CDR3 DNA is TGTGCCAGCTCACCCCAAGCGGGAATCAACGAGCAGTACGTC. Its translation is CASSPQAGINEQYV.

In DNA, the CDR3 is TGTGCCAGCAGCGTTGGGACTAGCGGGAGGGCCCGTCTTGAGACCCAGTACTTC. This encodes CASSVGTSGRARLETQYF. The chain has TRBV9 and TRBJ2-5, with 16 bases fitting TRBD2. V was pared by 2 bases and J by 5 bases, with 9 bases of the junction left unmatched. This CDR3 is 18 amino acids long. From germline, CDR1 is SGDLS and CDR2 YYNGEE.

The chain couples TRBV7-9 to TRBJ1-2, with D possibly being TRBD1 (6 bases). This CDR3 is 14 amino acids long. V was cut by 5 bases and J by 3 bases, with 13 bases left in between. Germline V gene sequence: CDR1 SEHNR, CDR2 FQNEAQ (reference sequence). DNA of the CDR3: TGTGCCAGCAGCCTAGGGACATACCACTATGGCTACACCTTC. Translated: CASSLGTYHYGYTF.

The genes are TRBV28 and TRBJ2-3; TRBD1 agrees at 11 bases. Looked up from germline, CDR1 is MDHEN and CDR2 is SYDVKM. The CDR3 runs to 15 residues. With V trimmed by 1 base and J by 6 bases, 3 bases remained unmatched. CDR3 bases: TGTGCCAGCAGTTTATTCGGACAGGGGGCCGATACGCAGTATTTT. This codes for CASSLFGQGADTQYF.

The rearrangement uses TRBV7-6 and TRBJ2-1; 15 bases map to TRBD2. With V trimmed by 5 bases and J by 2 bases, 7 bases remained unmatched. The CDR3 covers 18 residues. Germline lookup yields CDR1 SGHVS and CDR2 FNYEAQ. The CDR3 coding sequence is TGTGCCAGCAGCGCCAACGGACTAGCGGGGGGGCCCTACAATGAGCAGTTCTTC. This translates into CASSANGLAGGPYNEQFF.

Many counts were recorded for this clone. This chain joins TRBV25-1 and TRBJ1-5; D unresolved. Between the trimmed V and J ends, which lost 3 bases and 6 bases, there was a span of 9 bases. Germline V gives CDR1 MGHDK, CDR2 SYGVNS. CDR3 length equals 13 residues. The CDR3 is CASSDHGGQPQHF. CDR3 sequence (DNA): TGTGCCAGCAGTGATCACGGCGGTCAGCCCCAGCATTTT.

The sample holds many counts of this clone. The chain uses TRBV5-6 and TRBJ2-1; 7 bases line up with TRBD1. CDR3 length: 15 amino acids. The J segment lost 4 bases and the V segment lost 1 base, leaving 5 bases of the junction unmatched. Germline CDR1 is SGHDT and CDR2 is YYEEEE. CDR3 DNA: TGTGCCAGCAGCTTGATAGGGGGCGGTTACAATGAGCAGTTCTTC. This sequence encodes CASSLIGGGYNEQFF. Using reference TRBV5-6 and TRBJ2-1 for the parts outside the CDR3, the full variable domain is DAGVTQSPTHLIKTRGQQVTLRCSPKSGHDTVSWYQQALGQGPQFIFQYYEEEERQRGNFPDRFSGHQFPNYSSELNVNALLLGDSALYLCASSLIGGGYNEQFFGPGTRLTVL.

The J gene is TRBJ2-1, the V gene TRBV6-5; no clear D. The length of the CDR3 is 15 residues. Trimming took 0 bases from V and 6 from J, leaving 12 bases between them. Germline V gene lookup returns CDR1 MNHEY and CDR2 SVGAGI. As DNA, the CDR3 is TGTGCCAGCAGTTACTCGTTGTGGGCACTCAATGAGCAGTTCTTC. Translated, it gives CASSYSLWALNEQFF.

DNA for the CDR3: TGTGCCAGCAGCCGGGAGGGGGCCGCGAACACCGGGGAGCTGTTTTTT. It codes for CASSREGAANTGELFF. The V and J genes are TRBV6-4 and TRBJ2-2; TRBD2 is a possible D gene (8 bases). The germline V gene has CDR1 MRHNA and CDR2 SNTAGT. V was cut by 6 bases and J by 0 bases, with 14 bases left in between. The CDR3 runs to 16 residues.

This clone has only a few counts. The chain employs TRBV4-1 and TRBJ2-3; D might be TRBD1 (5 bases). The germline V and J ends were trimmed by 0 bases and 1 base, with 5 bases remaining between them. Germline CDR1 is MGHRA and CDR2 is YSYEKL. This CDR3 region has 14 residues. In nucleotides, the CDR3 is TGCGCCAGCAGCCAAGACAGGGGCACAGATACGCAGTATTTT. This gives the protein CASSQDRGTDTQYF.

This clone came up a few times. The CDR3 region is CASSEIRGTGAHRSYEQYV. In nucleotides, the CDR3 is TGTGCCAGCAGTGAAATCAGGGGAACAGGGGCCCATAGGTCCTACGAGCAGTACGTC. V and J are TRBV2 and TRBJ2-7; 7 bases are a match to TRBD1. V dropped 2 bases and J dropped 1; count of bases not matched to a gene: 17. The CDR3 length is 19 residues. CDR1 is SNHLY and CDR2 is FYNNEI in the germline V gene.

The rearrangement links TRBV30 to TRBJ1-1; maybe TRBD1 (6 bases). V gave up 2 bases and J gave up 0 bases, with 7 bases separating them. Germline V gives CDR1 GTSNPN, CDR2 SVGIG (reference sequence). This CDR3 has 13 amino acids. This CDR3 is CAWSTGLNTEAFF. The CDR3 region has the DNA TGTGCCTGGAGTACAGGGTTGAACACTGAAGCTTTCTTT.

The CDR3 protein is CASSLRPVQREVGDTQYF. The CDR3 DNA is TGTGCCAGCAGCCTCCGCCCGGTCCAGCGGGAAGTCGGGGATACGCAGTATTTT. The V and J genes are TRBV7-3 and TRBJ2-3; 7 bases agree with TRBD2. The CDR3 totals 18 residues. The V gene end was trimmed by 5 bases and the J gene end by 6 bases; junction bases not matched to a gene: 20. Germline-derived CDR1 and CDR2 are SGHTA and FQGTGA.